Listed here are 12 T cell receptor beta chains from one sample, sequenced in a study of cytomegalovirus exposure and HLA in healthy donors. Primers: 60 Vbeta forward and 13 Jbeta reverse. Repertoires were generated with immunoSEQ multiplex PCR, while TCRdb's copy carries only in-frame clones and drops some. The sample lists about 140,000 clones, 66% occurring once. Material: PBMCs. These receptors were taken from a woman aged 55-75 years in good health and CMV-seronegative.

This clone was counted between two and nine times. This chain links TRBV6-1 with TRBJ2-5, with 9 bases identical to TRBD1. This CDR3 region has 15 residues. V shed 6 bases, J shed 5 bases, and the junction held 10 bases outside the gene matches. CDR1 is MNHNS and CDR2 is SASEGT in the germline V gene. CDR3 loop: CASRTQGAGGETQYF. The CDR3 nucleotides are TGTGCCAGCAGGACACAGGGGGCCGGTGGGGAGACCCAGTACTTC.

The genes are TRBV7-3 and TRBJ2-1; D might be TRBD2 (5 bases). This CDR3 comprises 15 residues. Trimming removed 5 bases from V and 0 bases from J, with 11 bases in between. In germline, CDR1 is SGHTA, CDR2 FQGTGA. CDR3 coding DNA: TGTGCCAGCAGCCTAGAGCGGACCTCCTACAATGAGCAGTTCTTC. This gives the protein CASSLERTSYNEQFF.

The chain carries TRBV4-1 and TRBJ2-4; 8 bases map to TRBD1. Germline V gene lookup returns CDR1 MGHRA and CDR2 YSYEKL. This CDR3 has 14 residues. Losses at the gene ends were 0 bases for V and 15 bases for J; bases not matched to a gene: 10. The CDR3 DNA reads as TGCGCCAGCAGCCAAGATAGGACAGGGCCGGTTTGGTACTTC. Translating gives CASSQDRTGPVWYF.

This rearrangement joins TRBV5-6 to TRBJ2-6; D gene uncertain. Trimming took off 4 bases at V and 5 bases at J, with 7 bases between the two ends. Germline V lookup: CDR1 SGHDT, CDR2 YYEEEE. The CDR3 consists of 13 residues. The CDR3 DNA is TGTGCCAGCAGCGTTATAAGGGCCAACGTCCTGACTTTC. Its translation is CASSVIRANVLTF. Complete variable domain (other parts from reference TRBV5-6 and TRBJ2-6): DAGVTQSPTHLIKTRGQQVTLRCSPKSGHDTVSWYQQALGQGPQFIFQYYEEEERQRGNFPDRFSGHQFPNYSSELNVNALLLGDSALYLCASSVIRANVLTFGAGSRLTVL.

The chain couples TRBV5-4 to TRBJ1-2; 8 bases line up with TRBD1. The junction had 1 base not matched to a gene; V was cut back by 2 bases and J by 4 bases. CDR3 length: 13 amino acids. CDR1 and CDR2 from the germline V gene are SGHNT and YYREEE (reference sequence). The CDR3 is CASSLGTGYGYTF. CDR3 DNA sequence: TGTGCCAGCAGCTTAGGGACAGGCTATGGCTACACCTTC.

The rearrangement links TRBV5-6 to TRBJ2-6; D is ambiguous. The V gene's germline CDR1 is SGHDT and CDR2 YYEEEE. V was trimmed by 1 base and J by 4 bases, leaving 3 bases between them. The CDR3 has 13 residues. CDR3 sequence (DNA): TGTGCCAGCAGCTTGCAGGGGGCCAACGTCCTGACTTTC. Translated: CASSLQGANVLTF.

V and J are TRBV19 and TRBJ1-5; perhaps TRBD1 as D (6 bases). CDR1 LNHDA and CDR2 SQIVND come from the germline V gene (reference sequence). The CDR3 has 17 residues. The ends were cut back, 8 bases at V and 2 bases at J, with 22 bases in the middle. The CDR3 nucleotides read TGTGCCAGTCACCCGGATCGGGGGGCCGGCCGCAATCAGCCCCAGCATTTT. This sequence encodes CASHPDRGAGRNQPQHF.

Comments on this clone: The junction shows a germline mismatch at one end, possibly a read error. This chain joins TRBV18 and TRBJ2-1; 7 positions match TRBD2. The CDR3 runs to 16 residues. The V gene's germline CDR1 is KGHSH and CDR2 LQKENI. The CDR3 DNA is TGTGCCAGCTCACCTTTGACTAGCATCTCCTACAGTGAGCAGTTCTTC. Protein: CASSPLTSISYSEQFF.

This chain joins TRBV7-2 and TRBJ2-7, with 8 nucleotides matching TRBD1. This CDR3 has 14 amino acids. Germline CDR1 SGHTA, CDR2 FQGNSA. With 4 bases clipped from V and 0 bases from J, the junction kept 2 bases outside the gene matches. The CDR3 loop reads CASSWTGSSYEQYF. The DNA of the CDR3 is TGTGCCAGCAGCTGGACAGGGAGCTCCTACGAGCAGTACTTC. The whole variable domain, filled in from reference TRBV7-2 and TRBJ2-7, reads GAGVSQSPSNKVTEKGKDVELRCDPISGHTALYWYRQSLGQGLEFLIYFQGNSAPDKSGLPSDRFSAERTGGSVSTLTIQRTQQEDSAVYLCASSWTGSSYEQYFGPGTRLTVT.

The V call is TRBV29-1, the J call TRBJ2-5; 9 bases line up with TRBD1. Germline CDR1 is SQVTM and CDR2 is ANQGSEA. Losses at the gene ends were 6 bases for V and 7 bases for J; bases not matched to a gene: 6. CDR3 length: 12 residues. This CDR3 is CSVGQGLGTQYF. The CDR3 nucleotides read TGCAGCGTGGGACAGGGTCTCGGGACCCAGTACTTC.

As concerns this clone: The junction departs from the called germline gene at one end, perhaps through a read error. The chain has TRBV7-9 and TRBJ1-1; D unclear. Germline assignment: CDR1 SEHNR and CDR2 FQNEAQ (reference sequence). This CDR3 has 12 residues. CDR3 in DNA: TGTTCCAGCAGCAGCTTGAACACTGAAGCTTTCTTT. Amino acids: CSSSSLNTEAFF.

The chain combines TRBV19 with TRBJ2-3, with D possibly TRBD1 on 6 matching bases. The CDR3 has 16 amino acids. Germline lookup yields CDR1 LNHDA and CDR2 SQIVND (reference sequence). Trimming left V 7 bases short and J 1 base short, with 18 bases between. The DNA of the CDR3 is TGTGCCAGTACCCCTCTGGGACAAATCGGCACAGATACGCAGTATTTT. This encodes CASTPLGQIGTDTQYF.